These 20 T cell receptor beta chains share one sample of origin, sequenced in a study of cytomegalovirus exposure and HLA in healthy donors. Researchers ran the PCR with 60 Vbeta and 13 Jbeta primers. Data came from immunoSEQ multiplex PCR; TCRdb stores just in-frame clones and leaves some out. The sample contains under 250,000 clones, 70% to 85% of which appear only once. The sample comprised PBMCs. These receptors originate from a young woman in good health and CMV-seropositive.

This sequence joins TRBV21-1 and TRBJ2-2; the table's D call, TRBD1, was not checked against the DNA. TRBV21-1 has pseudogene status. There are 17 residues in the CDR3. The CDR3 is CASSASPTGRFTGELFF. The CDR3 DNA reads as TGTGCCAGCAGCGCGTCCCCGACAGGGCGTTTCACCGGGGAGCTGTTTTTT.

The chain recombines TRBV7-6 with TRBJ2-7; tentative D call: TRBD2 (6 bases). The germline gives CDR1 SGHVS, CDR2 FNYEAQ. Trimming cost V 3 bases and J 3 bases, with 12 bases left between them. The CDR3 is 14 residues long. As DNA, the CDR3 is TGTGCCAGCAGCTTGGGGGACTCCAGCTACGAGCAGTACTTC. Its translation is CASSLGDSSYEQYF.

CDR3 nucleotide sequence: TGTGCCAGTAGACCATTGGGAGGAACAGTGAACACTGAAGCTTTCTTT. This gives the protein CASRPLGGTVNTEAFF. The chain couples TRBV19 to TRBJ1-1, with unresolved D. The germline V and J ends were trimmed by 6 bases and 0 bases, with 17 bases remaining between them. CDR1 is LNHDA, CDR2 SQIVND, per germline (reference sequence). This CDR3 is built from 16 residues.

This clone was picked up a small number of times. The chain links TRBV6-6 to TRBJ2-7, with D hard to call. This CDR3 region has 12 residues. CDR1 MNHNY and CDR2 SVGAGI come from the germline V gene (reference sequence). Trimming took off 0 bases at V and 4 bases at J, with 4 bases between the two ends. The CDR3 protein is CASSYSSYEQYF. DNA of the CDR3: TGTGCCAGCAGTTACTCGAGTTACGAGCAGTACTTC.

In this sample, this clone turned up once. The chain links TRBV7-9 to TRBJ1-2, with TRBD1 identical over 12 bases. V was clipped by 5 bases and J by 6 bases; unmatched bases: 19. Per germline, CDR1 SEHNR and CDR2 FQNEAQ (reference sequence). CDR3 size: 19 residues. CDR3: CASSLDAATRRDRGHGYTF. CDR3 DNA: TGTGCCAGCAGCCTAGATGCAGCCACGCGCCGGGACAGGGGGCATGGCTACACCTTC. Filled out from reference TRBV7-9 and TRBJ1-2, the complete variable domain reads DTGVSQNPRHKITKRGQNVTFRCDPISEHNRLYWYRQTLGQGPEFLTYFQNEAQLEKSRLLSDRFSAERPKGSFSTLEIQRTEQGDSAMYLCASSLDAATRRDRGHGYTFGSGTRLTVV.

The J gene is TRBJ2-1, the V gene TRBV15; tentative D call: TRBD1 (5 bases). Deletions cut 1 base from V and 9 bases from J, with 19 bases between. CDR1 and CDR2 from the germline V gene are LNHNV and YYDKDF (reference sequence). The CDR3 loop spans 16 amino acids. CDR3 coding DNA: TGTGCCACCAGCAGAGGAGTGGGTGCAGGGTTAATTGAGCAGTTCTTC. Protein: CATSRGVGAGLIEQFF.

The chain links TRBV6-1 to TRBJ2-3; 8 nucleotides agree with TRBD2. The CDR3 sequence is 14 residues long. With 4 bases clipped from V and 1 base from J, the junction kept 1 base outside the gene matches. Germline V gene sequence: CDR1 MNHNS, CDR2 SASEGT. The CDR3 protein is CASSAGLGTDTQYF. In DNA, the CDR3 is TGTGCCAGCAGTGCGGGACTAGGCACAGATACGCAGTATTTT.

The genes are TRBV2 and TRBJ1-2; 7 positions match TRBD1. The ends lost 1 base at V and 3 bases at J; junction bases unmatched: 5. Looked up from germline, CDR1 is SNHLY and CDR2 is FYNNEI. The CDR3 contains 15 residues. The CDR3 DNA is TGTGCCAGCAGTGAAGACAGGGGATGGGACTATGGCTACACCTTC. It codes for CASSEDRGWDYGYTF.

The gene calls are TRBV7-9 and TRBJ2-5, with 9 positions matching TRBD2. The CDR3 has 14 residues. The germline CDR1 and CDR2 sequences are SEHNR and FQNEAQ (reference sequence). Trimming took 4 bases from V and 2 from J; bases not matched to a gene: 2. The CDR3 loop reads CASSSLAGQETQYF. CDR3 nucleotides: TGTGCCAGCAGCTCGCTAGCGGGACAAGAGACCCAGTACTTC. Based on the CDR3 plus reference TRBV7-9 and TRBJ2-5, the full variable domain is DTGVSQNPRHKITKRGQNVTFRCDPISEHNRLYWYRQTLGQGPEFLTYFQNEAQLEKSRLLSDRFSAERPKGSFSTLEIQRTEQGDSAMYLCASSSLAGQETQYFGPGTRLLVL.

The chain is built from TRBV9 and TRBJ2-5; no definite D call. The J call may be incorrect, as the DNA end agrees better with TRBJ2-7. Germline values: CDR1 SGDLS, CDR2 YYNGEE. The CDR3 contains 14 residues. CDR3 nucleotides: TGTGCCAGCAGCGTAGACCCCAAGACTTACGAGCAGTACTTC. Translation: CASSVDPKTYEQYF.

V and J are TRBV6-5 and TRBJ2-7, with 8 bases aligning to TRBD1. CDR1 and CDR2 (germline): MNHEY, SVGAGI. J lost 2 bases, V lost 2 bases, and 2 bases had no gene match. The CDR3 is 14 residues long. DNA of the CDR3: TGTGCCAGCAGTTACCGCAGGGGGCCCTACGAGCAGTACTTC. Protein sequence: CASSYRRGPYEQYF.

This clone was picked up one time. The chain carries TRBV18 and TRBJ1-1; no firm D call. Trimming shortened V by 2 bases and J by 11 bases, and 18 bases separated the two germline ends. This CDR3 comprises 14 residues. Germline CDR1 reads KGHSH; CDR2 reads LQKENI. Here the CDR3 DNA reads TGTGCCAGCTCACCATTCAGGCAGCCTTCAAATGCTTTCTTT. This codes for CASSPFRQPSNAFF.

The genes are TRBV14 and TRBJ1-2; D call uncertain. V lost 2 bases to trimming and J lost 0 bases, with 7 bases between them. This CDR3 has 14 residues. CDR1 SGHDN and CDR2 FVKESK come from the germline V gene. DNA for the CDR3: TGTGCCAGCAGCCAACAGGAAGCTAACTATGGCTACACCTTC. Its translation: CASSQQEANYGYTF. Variable domain in full (rest from reference TRBV14 and TRBJ1-2): EAGVTQFPSHSVIEKGQTVTLRCDPISGHDNLYWYRRVMGKEIKFLLHFVKESKQDESGMPNNRFLAERTGGTYSTLKVQPAELEDSGVYFCASSQQEANYGYTFGSGTRLTVV.

This clone was detected a few times. J is TRBJ2-7 and V is TRBV10-3; 12 bases are shared with TRBD1. J was trimmed by 2 bases and V by 5 bases; bases with no gene match: 4. Germline loops: CDR1 ENHRY, CDR2 SYGVKD. This CDR3 is built from 15 residues. The CDR3 region is CAISTGTGGAYEQYF. CDR3 sequence (DNA): TGTGCCATCAGTACCGGGACAGGGGGCGCCTACGAGCAGTACTTC.

The chain recombines TRBV7-9 with TRBJ1-2; TRBD1 matches at 7 bases. The CDR3 is 14 amino acids. Germline V gene lookup returns CDR1 SEHNR and CDR2 FQNEAQ (reference sequence). V was pared by 1 base and J by 7 bases, with 6 bases of the junction left unmatched. DNA for the CDR3: TGTGCCAGCAGCTTAGAAGGGGGCGCGATTGGCTACACCTTC. It yields the protein CASSLEGGAIGYTF.

The gene calls are TRBV5-6 and TRBJ2-3, with TRBD2 identical over 9 bases. The germline CDR1 and CDR2 sequences are SGHDT and YYEEEE. The CDR3 extends over 16 amino acids. With V trimmed by 2 bases and J by 2 bases, 6 bases remained unmatched. CDR3 sequence: CASSLRLAGFTDTQYF. In DNA, the CDR3 is TGTGCCAGCAGCTTACGGCTAGCGGGGTTCACAGATACGCAGTATTTT.

V gene TRBV9 combines with J gene TRBJ2-2; TRBD2 matches at 14 bases. V lost 0 bases and J lost 7; bases outside the gene matches: 8. The CDR3 has 18 amino acids. The germline V gene encodes CDR1 SGDLS and CDR2 YYNGEE. Here the CDR3 DNA reads TGTGCCAGCAGCGTAGAGGGGACTAGCGGGAGAACAGGCGGGGAGCTGTTTTTT. It specifies CASSVEGTSGRTGGELFF.

The chain is built from TRBV5-1 and TRBJ1-3; TRBD1 matches at 7 bases. With V trimmed by 0 bases and J by 0 bases, 3 bases remained unmatched. Germline CDR1 is SGHRS and CDR2 is YFSETQ. The length of the CDR3 is 16 residues. The CDR3 loop is CASSLAGQFSGNTIYF. The CDR3 nucleotides are TGCGCCAGCAGCTTGGCGGGACAGTTCTCTGGAAACACCATATATTTT.

This clone is a singleton in its sample. The rearrangement links TRBV7-8 to TRBJ2-1, with TRBD2 matching 12 bases. This CDR3 region has 15 residues. Germline lookup yields CDR1 SGHVS and CDR2 FQNEAQ. The ends lost 5 bases at V and 6 bases at J; junction bases unmatched: 5. The CDR3 reads CASSRLAGVPNEQFF. As DNA, the CDR3 is TGTGCCAGCAGCCGACTAGCGGGAGTCCCCAATGAGCAGTTCTTC.

The genes are TRBV27 and TRBJ2-3; 11 positions agree with TRBD1. V shed 5 bases and J 7 bases; nucleotides not matched to a gene: 5. CDR1 is MNHEY and CDR2 is SMNVEV in the germline V gene (reference sequence). The CDR3 runs to 14 residues. The CDR3 is CASSPGTGGNTQYF. The CDR3 coding sequence is TGTGCCAGCAGTCCGGGGACAGGGGGAAATACGCAGTATTTT.